Shown below are 26 T cell receptor beta chains from a single sample sequenced in a study of cytomegalovirus exposure and HLA in healthy donors. PCR primers comprised 60 Vbeta and 13 Jbeta primers. Generated by immunoSEQ multiplex PCR, the TCRdb table keeps only in-frame clones and is missing some. The sample has approximately 200,000 clones, over 70% seen once. The sample consisted of PBMCs. These TCRs come from a woman between 18 and 29 years old in good health and CMV-seronegative.

V usage is TRBV4-1 and J usage is TRBJ1-2; a possible D gene is TRBD1 (5 bases). Germline assignment: CDR1 MGHRA and CDR2 YSYEKL. The CDR3 runs to 18 residues. The V end was cut by 4 bases, the J end by 2 bases, with 23 bases between. DNA for the CDR3: TGCGCCAGCAGCCTTCTGACAGTGGGGCTCAGAGCCAACTATGGCTACACCTTC. The encoded protein is CASSLLTVGLRANYGYTF.

The CDR3 DNA reads TGCGCCAGCAGCCAAGATTCCCTGACAGGGGGGGAGACCCAGTACTTC. Translation: CASSQDSLTGGETQYF. The chain uses TRBV4-1 and TRBJ2-5; 9 bases map to TRBD1. The CDR3 loop spans 16 amino acids. The junction had 7 bases not matched to a gene; V was cut back by 0 bases and J by 5 bases. Germline-derived CDR1 and CDR2 are MGHRA and YSYEKL.

V usage is TRBV19 and J usage is TRBJ2-7; 9 bases line up with TRBD1. Germline values: CDR1 LNHDA, CDR2 SQIVND (reference sequence). The length of the CDR3 is 15 residues. Germline trimming cut 4 bases from V and 3 bases from J; bases unmatched to any gene: 7. The CDR3 coding sequence is TGTGCCAGTAGTACACAGGGACAGGGAGACTACGAGCAGTACTTC. Amino acid sequence: CASSTQGQGDYEQYF. Using reference TRBV19 and TRBJ2-7 for the parts outside the CDR3, the full variable domain is DGGITQSPKYLFRKEGQNVTLSCEQNLNHDAMYWYRQDPGQGLRLIYYSQIVNDFQKGDIAEGYSVSREKKESFPLTVTSAQKNPTAFYLCASSTQGQGDYEQYFGPGTRLTVT.

The chain uses TRBV27 and TRBJ2-5; tentatively, D is TRBD1 (6 bases). Germline assignment: CDR1 MNHEY and CDR2 SMNVEV (reference sequence). The V gene lost 7 bases and the J gene lost 5 bases, with 23 bases spanning the gap. The CDR3 has 16 amino acids. The CDR3: CASKPNGGHGMETQYF. Written as DNA, the CDR3 is TGTGCCAGCAAACCCAATGGGGGCCATGGGATGGAGACCCAGTACTTC.

The J gene is TRBJ2-5, the V gene TRBV5-1; D is ambiguous. The J call may be faulty, since TRBJ2-7 better matches the DNA end. The CDR3 has 11 amino acids. Germline lookup yields CDR1 SGHRS and CDR2 YFSETQ. For the CDR3, the DNA is TGCGCCAGCAGCGCCTCCTACGAGCAGTACTTC. Translated, it gives CASSASYEQYF.

The chain has TRBV28 and TRBJ2-7; D uncertain. Germline V gene sequence: CDR1 MDHEN, CDR2 SYDVKM. V lost 5 bases, J lost 3 bases, and 5 bases lay in between. The CDR3 is 11 residues long. Here the CDR3 DNA reads TGTGCCAGCAGTACATTCTACGAGCAGTACTTC. Translation gives CASSTFYEQYF.

With respect to this clone: Distinct nucleotide sequences in the sample also encode this CDR3. V usage is TRBV5-1 and J usage is TRBJ1-1; tentative D call: TRBD1 (5 bases). The CDR3 spans 14 residues. Per the germline V gene, CDR1 is SGHRS and CDR2 is YFSETQ. V was clipped by 2 bases and J by 1 base, with 9 bases between them. CDR3 sequence reads: CASSFSGQNTEAFF. Here the CDR3 DNA reads TGCGCCAGCAGCTTTTCAGGACAGAACACTGAAGCTTTCTTT. Supplemented by reference TRBV5-1 and TRBJ1-1, the full variable domain reads KAGVTQTPRYLIKTRGQQVTLSCSPISGHRSVSWYQQTPGQGLQFLFEYFSETQRNKGNFPGRFSGRQFSNSRSEMNVSTLELGDSALYLCASSFSGQNTEAFFGQGTRLTVV.

The chain has TRBV5-1 and TRBJ1-4; 10 bases fit TRBD1. This CDR3 contains 17 residues. Unmatched junction bases numbered 5, after V lost 0 bases and J lost 3 bases. Germline V CDR1 and CDR2: SGHRS, YFSETQ. The chain's CDR3 is CASSLAWTGGSNEKLFF. CDR3 DNA: TGCGCCAGCAGCTTGGCTTGGACAGGGGGATCTAATGAAAAACTGTTTTTT.

This chain's CDR3 is CAGGDPRGLGANVLTF. CDR3 in DNA: TGTGCCGGGGGGGACCCGCGGGGACTCGGGGCCAACGTCCTGACTTTC. The chain is built from TRBV11-2 and TRBJ2-6, with 7 bases matching TRBD2. Germline V gives CDR1 SGHAT, CDR2 FQNNGV. CDR3 length: 16 amino acids. V was clipped by 11 bases and J by 4 bases; unmatched bases: 14. Drawing the rest from reference TRBV11-2 and TRBJ2-6, the complete variable domain is EAGVAQSPRYKIIEKRQSVAFWCNPISGHATLYWYQQILGQGPKLLIQFQNNGVVDDSQLPKDRFSAERLKGVDSTLKIQPAKLEDSAVYLCAGGDPRGLGANVLTFGAGSRLTVL.

The rearrangement joins TRBV18 to TRBJ1-2, with D possibly TRBD1 on 5 matching bases. Trimming cost V 2 bases and J 0 bases, with 10 bases left between them. The CDR3 covers 15 residues. CDR1 is KGHSH and CDR2 is LQKENI in the germline V gene. In DNA, the CDR3 is TGTGCCAGCTCACCAGGCGCGGACACTAACTATGGCTACACCTTC. Translated: CASSPGADTNYGYTF.

The V call is TRBV29-1, the J call TRBJ2-2; D possibly corresponds to TRBD2 (6 bases). The V and J ends lost 6 bases and 7 bases respectively, with 9 bases between them. The germline V gene has CDR1 SQVTM and CDR2 ANQGSEA. The CDR3 has 11 residues. Here the CDR3 reads CSVLGGGELFF. CDR3 in DNA: TGCAGCGTCCTGGGAGGCGGGGAGCTGTTTTTT.

The J gene is TRBJ1-2, the V gene TRBV28; 8 bases fit TRBD1. This CDR3 is 18 amino acids long. J gave up 3 bases and V 4 bases, and 16 bases lay outside the gene matches. Germline-derived CDR1 and CDR2 are MDHEN and SYDVKM. CDR3: CASSSLGQAKLIYYGYTF. Written as DNA, the CDR3 is TGTGCCAGCAGTTCTTTGGGACAGGCGAAACTTATCTACTATGGCTACACCTTC.

The CDR3 DNA reads TGTGCCAGCAGCTTATTAGCGGGCCCATACACAGATACGCAGTATTTT. Its translation: CASSLLAGPYTDTQYF. The chain is built from TRBV7-9 and TRBJ2-3; 7 bases map to TRBD2. Germline CDR1 is SEHNR and CDR2 is FQNEAQ (reference sequence). This CDR3 is built from 16 residues. V shed 2 bases and J 2 bases; nucleotides not matched to a gene: 7.

The chain employs TRBV27 and TRBJ1-2; 9 bases map to TRBD1. CDR3 size: 15 residues. The germline CDR1 and CDR2 sequences are MNHEY and SMNVEV (reference sequence). V trimming: 5 bases; J trimming: 1 base; junction bases outside the gene matches: 5. Here the CDR3 reads CASSPYRGRNYGYTF. The DNA for the CDR3 is TGTGCCAGCAGTCCATACAGGGGGCGTAACTATGGCTACACCTTC.

J is TRBJ2-3 and V is TRBV6-6; 7 bases agree with TRBD1. The CDR3 length is 15 residues. In germline, CDR1 is MNHNY, CDR2 SVGAGI (reference sequence). V lost 6 bases and J lost 0; bases outside the gene matches: 6. CDR3 nucleotides: TGTGCCAGCAGCCGTGGGACAGCTAGCACAGATACGCAGTATTTT. Translated, it gives CASSRGTASTDTQYF.

The V call is TRBV4-1, the J call TRBJ1-3, with D perhaps matching TRBD1 (5 bases). CDR3 length: 16 amino acids. Germline CDR1 reads MGHRA; CDR2 reads YSYEKL. The V gene lost 0 bases and the J gene lost 2 bases, with 11 bases spanning the gap. The CDR3 DNA sequence: TGCGCCAGCAGCCAAGAACAGGCTGGAACTGGAAACACCATATATTTT. The encoded protein is CASSQEQAGTGNTIYF.

This clone was picked up one time. Written as DNA, the CDR3 is TGTGCCAGCAGCCCCGGGACAGATAACACTGAAGCTTTCTTT. This codes for CASSPGTDNTEAFF. The rearrangement joins TRBV7-3 to TRBJ1-1; 7 nucleotides agree with TRBD1. The trim removed 5 bases at V and 2 bases at J, leaving 5 bases unmatched. CDR3 size: 14 residues. Germline V lookup: CDR1 SGHTA, CDR2 FQGTGA.

V usage is TRBV7-2 and J usage is TRBJ2-1; 11 bases match TRBD2. CDR3 length equals 15 residues. CDR1 is SGHTA, CDR2 FQGNSA, per germline. V shed 1 base and J 7 bases; nucleotides not matched to a gene: 3. This chain's CDR3 is CASSLGLAGSNEQFF. The CDR3 DNA follows: TGTGCCAGCAGCTTAGGACTAGCGGGATCTAATGAGCAGTTCTTC.

The sample holds a few counts of this clone. V usage is TRBV9 and J usage is TRBJ2-5; D is possibly TRBD2 (6 bases). Trimming shortened V by 2 bases and J by 5 bases, and 19 bases separated the two germline ends. Germline CDR1 is SGDLS and CDR2 is YYNGEE. The CDR3 extends over 16 amino acids. The CDR3 bases are TGTGCCAGCAGCGTCTCAACCGGGACTCAAGGCGAGACCCAGTACTTC. Amino acid sequence: CASSVSTGTQGETQYF.

As DNA, the CDR3 is TGTGCCAGCAGCACGTCTAGCGGGTCCTACAATGAGCAGTTCTTC. Translated, it gives CASSTSSGSYNEQFF. The V gene is TRBV7-2, the J gene TRBJ2-1, with 8 bases identical to TRBD2. V shed 5 bases, J shed 1 base, and the junction held 4 bases outside the gene matches. Per the germline V gene, CDR1 is SGHTA and CDR2 is FQGNSA. There are 15 residues in the CDR3.

This clone is a singleton in its sample. V is TRBV30 and J is TRBJ1-2; TRBD1 agrees at 8 bases. V lost 0 bases and J lost 3; bases outside the gene matches: 12. The CDR3 consists of 17 residues. Germline V CDR1 and CDR2: GTSNPN, SVGIG (reference sequence). CDR3 nucleotides: TGTGCCTGGAGTGTACTGGACAGGGCCAACTTCGACTATGGCTACACCTTC. Translated: CAWSVLDRANFDYGYTF.

V is TRBV5-8 and J is TRBJ1-2; no clear D. The CDR3 contains 14 residues. The V end lost 4 bases, the J end lost 6 bases, and 16 bases lay between the germline ends. Germline CDR1 reads SGHTS; CDR2 reads YDEGEE. CDR3 coding DNA: TGTGCCAGCAGCCTGGCGGGAGGTCTCCATGGCTACACCTTC. As protein: CASSLAGGLHGYTF.

The rearrangement links TRBV12-5 to TRBJ2-7, with TRBD2 as a possible D gene (5 bases). Germline V gives CDR1 LGHNT, CDR2 FRNRAP. Between the trimmed V and J ends, which lost 7 bases and 7 bases, there was a span of 20 bases. The CDR3 runs 14 residues. This CDR3 is CASDQPGTLGEQYF. CDR3 DNA: TGTGCTAGTGATCAACCGGGAACCTTGGGGGAGCAGTACTTC.

Comments on this clone: This same CDR3 is encoded by further DNA sequences in the sample. The chain joins TRBV28 to TRBJ1-5, with 9 bases lining up with TRBD1. Germline trimming cut 10 bases from V and 4 bases from J; bases unmatched to any gene: 8. There are 14 residues in the CDR3. Germline CDR1 reads MDHEN; CDR2 reads SYDVKM. The CDR3 is CATDRGGGNQPQHF. In DNA form, the CDR3 reads TGTGCCACGGACAGGGGCGGTGGTAATCAGCCCCAGCATTTT.

V is TRBV5-4 and J is TRBJ2-7; 10 positions match TRBD2. V lost 9 bases and J lost 4; bases outside the gene matches: 7. The germline V gene encodes CDR1 SGHNT and CDR2 YYREEE (reference sequence). The CDR3 has 13 residues. As DNA, the CDR3 is TGTGCCACTTCTATAGCGGGAGGTTACGAGCAGTACTTC. Translating it yields CATSIAGGYEQYF.

In DNA, the CDR3 is TGTGCCAGCAGCGAGGCAGGGGGAAGCGCCGGGGAGCTGTTTTTT. It codes for CASSEAGGSAGELFF. The chain carries TRBV9 and TRBJ2-2; 7 bases map to TRBD1. Unmatched junction bases numbered 8, after V lost 3 bases and J lost 6 bases. CDR3 length: 15 residues. The germline gives CDR1 SGDLS, CDR2 YYNGEE.